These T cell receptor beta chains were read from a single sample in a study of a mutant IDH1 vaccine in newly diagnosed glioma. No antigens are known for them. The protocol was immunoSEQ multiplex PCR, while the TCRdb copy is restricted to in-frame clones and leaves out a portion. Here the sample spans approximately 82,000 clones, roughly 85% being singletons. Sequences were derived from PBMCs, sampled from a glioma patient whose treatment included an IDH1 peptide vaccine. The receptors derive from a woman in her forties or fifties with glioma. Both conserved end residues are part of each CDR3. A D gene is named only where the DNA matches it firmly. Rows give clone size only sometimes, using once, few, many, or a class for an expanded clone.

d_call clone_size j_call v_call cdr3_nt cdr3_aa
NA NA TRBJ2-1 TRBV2 TGTGCCAGCAGAGACGGGGCGAATGAGCAGTTCTTC CASRDGANEQFF
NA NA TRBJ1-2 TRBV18 TGTGCCAGCTCACCCGACCGGGAGAAACACACCTTC CASSPDREKHTF
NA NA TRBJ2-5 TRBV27 TGTGCCAGCAGTTTATCGCGGGGATGGGGAGAGACCCAGTACTTC CASSLSRGWGETQYF
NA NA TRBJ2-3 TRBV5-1 TGCGCCAGCAGAGACACCCAGCGAGATACGCAGTATTTT CASRDTQRDTQYF
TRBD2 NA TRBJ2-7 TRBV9 TGTGCCAGCAGCGTAGAGGGCGGGAGAGGATACGAGCAGTACTTC CASSVEGGRGYEQYF
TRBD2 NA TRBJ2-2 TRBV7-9 TGTGCCAGCAGCTTACCAGCGGGAGCCCTGAACACCGGGGAGCTGTTTTTT CASSLPAGALNTGELFF
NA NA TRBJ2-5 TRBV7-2 TGTGCCAGCAGCTGGGTGGGAGGGGGCCAAGAGACCCAGTACTTC CASSWVGGGQETQYF
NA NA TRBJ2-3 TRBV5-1 TGCGCCAGCAGCTTGTCCCGAATGGGCAGGATCACAGATACGCAGTATTTT CASSLSRMGRITDTQYF
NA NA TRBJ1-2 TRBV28 TGTGCCAGCAAGAAGGGTAACTATGGCTACACCTTC CASKKGNYGYTF
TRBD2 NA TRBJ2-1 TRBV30 TGTGCCTGGAGTCAATTAGCGGGAGAGCAGTTCTTC CAWSQLAGEQFF
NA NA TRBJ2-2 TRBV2 TGTGCCAGCAGTGCAGGGACCGGGGAGCTGTTTTTT CASSAGTGELFF
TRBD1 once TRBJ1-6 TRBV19 TGTGCCAGTAGTAGAAGGGACAGGGGAAATTCACCCCTCCACTTT CASSRRDRGNSPLHF
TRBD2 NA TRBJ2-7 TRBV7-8 TGTGCCAGCAGCTTCGGACTAGCGGGAGCCTACGAGCAGTACTTC CASSFGLAGAYEQYF
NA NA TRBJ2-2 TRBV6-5 TGTGCCAGCAGTTACCCCGGGCAAGCTAACACCGGGGAGCTGTTTTTT CASSYPGQANTGELFF
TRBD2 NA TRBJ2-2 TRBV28 TGTGCCAGCAGTTCCCTCATATATCAGGGACTAGCGCGTACCGGGGAGCTGTTTTTT CASSSLIYQGLARTGELFF
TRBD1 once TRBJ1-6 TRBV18 TGTGCCAGCTCCGATTTCAACAGGGGAAATTCACCCCTCCACTTT CASSDFNRGNSPLHF
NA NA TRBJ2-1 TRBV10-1 TGCGCCAGCAGTCCTCGGTCCAATGAGCAGTTCTTC CASSPRSNEQFF
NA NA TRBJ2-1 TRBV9 TGTGCCAGCAGCGTAGGATCCTGGGATGAGCAGTTCTTC CASSVGSWDEQFF
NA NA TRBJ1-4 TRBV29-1 TGCAGCGTACCCGGAAAAAATGAAAAACTGTTTTTT CSVPGKNEKLFF
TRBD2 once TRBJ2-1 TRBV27 TGTGCCAGCAGCTCCGGACTAGCGAGGAATGGGAATGAGCAGTTCTTC CASSSGLARNGNEQFF
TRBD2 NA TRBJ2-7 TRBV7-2 TGTGCCAGCAGCTTAGGGCCAGCGGGAGCTACCTACGAGCAGTACTTC CASSLGPAGATYEQYF
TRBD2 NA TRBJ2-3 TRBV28 TGTGCCAGCAGTGAAGGACTAGCGGGAAGGTATACGCAGTATTTT CASSEGLAGRYTQYF
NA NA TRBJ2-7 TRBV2 TGTGCCAGCAGTGAAGAGGTTGTCTACGAGCAGTACTTC CASSEEVVYEQYF
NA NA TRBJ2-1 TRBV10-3 TGTGCCATCAGTGATCGCTTTAGGCGGGACACCGCCTACAATGAGCAGTTCTTC CAISDRFRRDTAYNEQFF
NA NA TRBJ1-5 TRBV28 TGTGCCAGCAGTTGGACACCCTCTCATCAGCCCCAGCATTTT CASSWTPSHQPQHF
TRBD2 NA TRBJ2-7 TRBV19 TGTGCCAGTAGTGGAACGGCCAGTATAGCGGGGCTGGGCTACGAGCAGTACTTC CASSGTASIAGLGYEQYF
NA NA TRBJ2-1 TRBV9 TGTGCCAGCAGCGTAGGGGGTAGCGGCAATGAGCAGTTCTTC CASSVGGSGNEQFF
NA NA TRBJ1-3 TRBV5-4 TGTGCCAGCAGCTTGGACTCGGTAGCCGGAAACACCATATATTTT CASSLDSVAGNTIYF
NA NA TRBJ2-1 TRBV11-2 TGTGCCAGCAGCTCCCCCCCTAGTGGGAGCTACAATGAGCAGTTCTTC CASSSPPSGSYNEQFF
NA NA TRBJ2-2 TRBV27 TGTGCCAGCAGAGTGGCTAGAATCACCGGGGAGCTGTTTTTT CASRVARITGELFF
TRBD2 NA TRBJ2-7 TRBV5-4 TGTGCCAGCAGCGCTGGAAGGAGCGGGAGATACGAGCAGTACTTC CASSAGRSGRYEQYF
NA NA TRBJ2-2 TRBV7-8 TGTGCCAGCAGCCCCCATACCGGGGAGCTGTTTTTT CASSPHTGELFF
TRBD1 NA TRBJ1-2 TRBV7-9 TGTGCCAGCAGCGGCCAACAGGGGGCGTTTAACTATGGCTACACCTTC CASSGQQGAFNYGYTF
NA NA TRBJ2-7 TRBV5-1 TGCGCCAGCAGCTTTGACCGGAGCGTGCAGTACTTC CASSFDRSVQYF
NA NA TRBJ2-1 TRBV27 TGTGCCAGCAGTTTATCCCCCTACAATGAGCAGTTCTTC CASSLSPYNEQFF
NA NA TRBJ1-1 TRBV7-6 TGTGCCAGCAGCCCGGGACGGGAGAACACTGAAGCTTTCTTT CASSPGRENTEAFF
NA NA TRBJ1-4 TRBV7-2 TGTGCCAGCAGCCTGGGGGGGGAAAGAAAACTGTTTTTT CASSLGGERKLFF
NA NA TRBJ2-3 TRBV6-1 TGTGCCAGCAGTGGGCAGGGTTGGATGGGATCAAATACGCAGTATTTT CASSGQGWMGSNTQYF
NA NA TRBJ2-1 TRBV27 TGTGCCAGCAGTGGATACAATGAGCAGTTCTTC CASSGYNEQFF
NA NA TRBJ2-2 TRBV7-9 TGTGCCAGCAGCCTCCAAGGGCCCACCGGGGAGCTGTTTTTT CASSLQGPTGELFF
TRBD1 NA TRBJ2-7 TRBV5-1 TGCGCCAGCAGCTTAACAGGGGCGGCCTACGAGCAGTACTTC CASSLTGAAYEQYF
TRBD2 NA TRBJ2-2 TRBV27 TGTGCCAGCAGTCCCGGGACTAGCGTCCCGAACACCGGGGAGCTGTTTTTT CASSPGTSVPNTGELFF
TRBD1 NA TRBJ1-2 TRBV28 TGTGCCAGCAGTTTGAGGACAGGGGCCTATGGCTACACCTTC CASSLRTGAYGYTF
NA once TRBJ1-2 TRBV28 TGTGCCAGCAGTTTAGGGGGGGCAGGGATCTATGGCTACACCTTC CASSLGGAGIYGYTF
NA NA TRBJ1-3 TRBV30 TGTGCCTGCCGGAGGGGGAGTGGAAACACCATATATTTT CACRRGSGNTIYF
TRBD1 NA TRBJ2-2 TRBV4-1 TGCGCCAGCAGCCAATCCCGGGACAGAAACACCGGGGAGCTGTTTTTT CASSQSRDRNTGELFF
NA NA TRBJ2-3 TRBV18 TGTGCCAGCTCACCACCGTCAGATACGCAGTATTTT CASSPPSDTQYF
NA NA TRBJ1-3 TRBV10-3 TGTGCCATCACTGGGGTAGCAGGAAACACCATATATTTT CAITGVAGNTIYF
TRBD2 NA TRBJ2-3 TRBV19 TGTGCCAGTAGTATTGCCCTAGCGGGACCAGATACGCAGTATTTT CASSIALAGPDTQYF
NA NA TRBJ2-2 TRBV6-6 TGTGCCAGCAGGATTCACTTGAACACCGGGGAGCTGTTTTTT CASRIHLNTGELFF
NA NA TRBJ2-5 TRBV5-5 TGTGCCAGCAGCTTGGCCTTAGAGACCCAGTACTTC CASSLALETQYF
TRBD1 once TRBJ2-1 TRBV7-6 TGTGCCAGCAGCCCCCGACAGGGCCATGAGCAGTTCTTC CASSPRQGHEQFF
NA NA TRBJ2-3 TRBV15 TGTGCCACCAGCAGTCAGACAGGCGCGTTCACAGATACGCAGTATTTT CATSSQTGAFTDTQYF